Listed here are 10 T cell receptor beta chains from one sample, sequenced in a study of CD4 T cells in relation to SARS-CoV-2 and coronaviruses. Their target antigens are unknown. The table came from immunoSEQ multiplex PCR; TCRdb's copy has only in-frame clones and leaves some out. Among roughly 30,000 clones listed, about 75% were seen once. Before the COVID-19 pandemic, during about 2010-2018, CD4+ T cells were taken from unexposed donors. CD4+ T cells were isolated from the cells after around eleven days of culture. The specimen sequenced was CD4+ T cells from PBMCs, cultured in vitro. The receptors originated from a human donor in good health.

The genes are TRBV5-4 and TRBJ2-3; 11 nucleotides match TRBD2. The V gene end was trimmed by 5 bases and the J gene end by 5 bases; junction bases not matched to a gene: 4. Germline-derived CDR1 and CDR2 are SGHNT and YYREEE (reference sequence). This CDR3 is 14 amino acids long. CDR3 amino acids: CASRLGLAGDTQYF. Here the CDR3 DNA reads TGTGCCAGCAGACTTGGACTAGCGGGAGATACGCAGTATTTT.

The V call is TRBV5-6, the J call TRBJ2-2; D is unclear. The CDR3 consists of 16 residues. V was pared by 4 bases and J by 1 base, with 14 bases between. CDR1 is SGHDT and CDR2 is YYEEEE in the germline V gene. The CDR3 nucleotides are TGTGCCAGCAGCCCCCCTTCGTGGTTGAACACCGGGGAGCTGTTTTTT. Its translation is CASSPPSWLNTGELFF.

The chain couples TRBV7-9 to TRBJ2-5; 8 nucleotides agree with TRBD2. This CDR3 spans 15 amino acids. Trimming took 1 base from V and 6 from J; bases not matched to a gene: 7. Germline CDR1 reads SEHNR; CDR2 reads FQNEAQ (reference sequence). The chain's CDR3 is CASSLGVREGQTQYF. CDR3 coding DNA: TGTGCCAGCAGCTTAGGTGTACGGGAGGGACAGACCCAGTACTTC.

The J gene is TRBJ1-2, the V gene TRBV7-9, with D perhaps matching TRBD1 (5 bases). Per germline, CDR1 SEHNR and CDR2 FQNEAQ (reference sequence). This CDR3 comprises 14 residues. V gave up 5 bases and J gave up 4 bases, with 14 bases separating them. The chain's CDR3 is CASSPPGLGYGYTF. The CDR3 DNA follows: TGTGCCAGCAGCCCCCCGGGACTGGGCTATGGCTACACCTTC.

The chain has TRBV6-2 or TRBV6-3 and TRBJ1-5, with D perhaps matching TRBD1 (5 bases). Trimming left V 4 bases short and J 0 bases short, with 7 bases between. The CDR3 extends over 14 amino acids. Per the germline V gene, CDR1 is MNHEY and CDR2 is SVGEGT. CDR3 in amino acids: CASSFQGSNQPQHF. DNA for the CDR3: TGTGCCAGCAGTTTCCAGGGTAGCAATCAGCCCCAGCATTTT.

V is TRBV19 and J is TRBJ2-3; unclear D gene. V was trimmed by 0 bases and J by 2 bases, leaving 12 bases between them. CDR3 length: 16 residues. The germline gives CDR1 LNHDA, CDR2 SQIVND (reference sequence). The CDR3 region has the DNA TGTGCCAGTAGTATAGATCTCACAGCCTCCACAGATACGCAGTATTTT. It specifies CASSIDLTASTDTQYF.

The CDR3 DNA reads as TGCAGCGTTGATCTTAGCGGGAGGTCCGAGACCCAGTACTTC. Amino acids: CSVDLSGRSETQYF. The rearrangement joins TRBV29-1 to TRBJ2-5; 10 bases agree with TRBD2. Germline V gene data show CDR1 as SQVTM and CDR2 as ANQGSEA. Germline trimming cut 3 bases from V and 5 bases from J; bases unmatched to any gene: 6. This CDR3 region has 14 residues.

V and J are TRBV19 and TRBJ2-1; TRBD2 matches at 9 bases. This CDR3 has 14 residues. The V gene's germline CDR1 is LNHDA and CDR2 SQIVND (reference sequence). V lost 5 bases and J lost 9; bases outside the gene matches: 8. This chain's CDR3 is CASSGVSGRGEQFF. In DNA form, the CDR3 reads TGTGCCAGTAGTGGGGTTAGCGGGAGAGGTGAGCAGTTCTTC.

A few counts support this clone. J is TRBJ2-1 and V is TRBV12-2; the table names TRBD2, a call not compared with the DNA. TRBV12-2 is tagged as a pseudogene. The length of the CDR3 is 20 residues. This chain's CDR3 is CASRLGRTSGGIYLGNEQFF. CDR3 sequence (DNA): TGTGCAAGTCGCTTAGGTAGGACTAGCGGGGGTATTTATTTGGGCAATGAGCAGTTCTTC.

The rearrangement joins TRBV30 to TRBJ2-2, with D uncertain. Germline lookup yields CDR1 GTSNPN and CDR2 SVGIG (reference sequence). V was pared by 2 bases and J by 0 bases, with 7 bases between. This CDR3 comprises 14 residues. The CDR3: CAWSRLANTGELFF. CDR3 coding DNA: TGTGCCTGGAGTCGACTGGCGAACACCGGGGAGCTGTTTTTT.